This T cell receptor beta chain appears in the sequencing data of a study of healthy donors' naive CD4 and CD8 T cells. Study results and limitations: Alpha and beta chains were sequenced in bulk without pairing.

Germline loops: CDR1 MGHRA, CDR2 YSYEKL. The CDR3 is 15 amino acids. The germline V and J ends were trimmed by 0 bases and 3 bases, with 9 bases remaining between them. Comments on this clonotype: What it binds is not known.

A linear amplification protocol produced the TCR libraries from 500 ng of total RNA. Original data processing: From roughly 5 healthy donors, around 78,000 rearranged TCR alpha transcripts were sequenced. TCRdb itself ran the reads through MiXCR, one entry per CDR3 protein. These V and J calls rely on TCRdb rather than the paper's analysis. The sample records around 200,000 distinct CDR3 sequences, under 85% being singletons. This TCR was sampled from a pool of human donors in good health; the sample pools cells from several healthy donors. The J gene is TRBJ1-5, the V gene TRBV4-1; D might be TRBD1 (5 bases). The sequencing input was naive CD4+ and CD8+ T cells sorted from blood, pooled from several donors. The CDR3 nucleotides are TGCGCCAGCAGCCAAGATACGGGGCCCAATCAGCCCCAGCATTTT. Translation: CASSQDTGPNQPQHF.